This passage covers 3 T cell receptor beta chains from one sample sequenced in a study of cytomegalovirus exposure and HLA in healthy donors. Primers for the PCR totalled 60 Vbeta and 13 Jbeta. The table came from immunoSEQ multiplex PCR; TCRdb's copy has only in-frame clones and leaves some out. Here the sample spans roughly 200,000 clones, roughly 87% being singletons. The sequencing input was PBMCs. The receptors come from a boy younger than 10 in good health and CMV-seronegative.

The gene calls are TRBV19 and TRBJ2-6; D is ambiguous. Germline CDR1 reads LNHDA; CDR2 reads SQIVND (reference sequence). The CDR3 is 15 residues long. Trimming left V 3 bases short and J 0 bases short, with 6 bases between. The CDR3 region has the DNA TGTGCCAGTAGTATTGGAGTCTCTGGGGCCAACGTCCTGACTTTC. The encoded protein is CASSIGVSGANVLTF.

The table lists this clone with a few counts. The chain carries TRBV28 and TRBJ2-5; 7 bases fit TRBD1. The length of the CDR3 is 13 residues. Germline V gives CDR1 MDHEN, CDR2 SYDVKM. Trimming cost V 6 bases and J 5 bases; bases outside gene matches: 6. The CDR3 DNA sequence: TGTGCCAGCAGCCCGGGACAGATGGAGACCCAGTACTTC. As protein: CASSPGQMETQYF.

The rearrangement uses TRBV27 and TRBJ2-5; 11 bases line up with TRBD2. In germline, CDR1 is MNHEY, CDR2 SMNVEV (reference sequence). The V segment lost 5 bases and the J segment 4 bases; nucleotides outside the gene matches: 3. The CDR3 covers 14 residues. The chain's CDR3 is CASSALAGAETQYF. CDR3 in DNA: TGTGCCAGCAGTGCACTAGCGGGGGCAGAGACCCAGTACTTC.